This is a list of T cell receptor beta chains from one sample in a study of T cell responses to AZD1222 COVID-19 vaccine. Method: immunoSEQ multiplex PCR; TCRdb's copy keeps in-frame clones and lacks some. In the table there are about 42,000 clones, around 80% of which are singletons. Sequencing was performed on peripheral blood, taken 28 days after the second AZD1222 dose. The receptors here all came from an adult who received the AZD1222 COVID-19 vaccine. Each CDR3 is given with its conserved first and last residue. A D gene is named only where the DNA matches it firmly. Clone size is given for some rows only: seen once, a few or many times, or a class if the clone is expanded.

V gene	D gene	clone size	J gene	CDR3 protein	CDR3 DNA
TRBV12-3/TRBV12-4	-	once	TRBJ1-2	CASSPLTPGYTF	TGTGCCAGCAGCCCTCTTACCCCTGGCTACACCTTC
TRBV4-1	-	-	TRBJ2-7	CASNHNVDTAEQYF	TGCGCCAGCAACCATAACGTCGACACCGCGGAGCAGTACTTC
TRBV5-4	-	few	TRBJ1-3	CASSLFYRGRNTIYF	TGTGCCAGCAGCTTATTCTATCGCGGTAGAAACACCATATATTTT
TRBV5-1	TRBD1	once	TRBJ2-7	CASSLDGTGAYEQYF	TGCGCCAGCAGCTTGGATGGGACAGGGGCCTACGAGCAGTACTTC
TRBV28	-	-	TRBJ1-2	CASSLFKRSLGYGYTF	TGTGCCAGCAGTTTATTCAAGCGGAGTCTGGGGTATGGCTACACCTTC
TRBV3-1/TRBV3-2	-	-	TRBJ1-5	CASSQAGRPNQPQHF	TGTGCCAGCAGCCAAGCCGGCCGTCCGAATCAGCCCCAGCATTTT
TRBV12-3/TRBV12-4	-	once	TRBJ1-1	CASSPSQQDEAFF	TGTGCCAGCAGCCCCTCACAGCAGGATGAAGCTTTCTTT
TRBV6-5	-	-	TRBJ1-1	CASRVTGGTEAFF	TGTGCCAGCAGAGTTACCGGGGGAACTGAAGCTTTCTTT
TRBV5-1	-	-	TRBJ1-1	CASSLSPWDLTNTEAFF	TGCGCCAGCAGCTTGAGCCCGTGGGACCTTACGAACACTGAAGCTTTCTTT
TRBV7-9	-	-	TRBJ1-2	CASSLNADYGYTF	TGTGCCAGCAGCTTAAATGCCGACTATGGCTACACCTTC
TRBV5-1	-	-	TRBJ2-7	CASSPTSGAGSYEQYF	TGCGCCAGCAGCCCCACGTCGGGGGCGGGCTCCTACGAGCAGTACTTC
TRBV6-5	TRBD1	-	TRBJ1-1	CASRETGVAFF	TGTGCCAGCAGGGAGACAGGGGTGGCTTTCTTT
TRBV6-5	-	-	TRBJ2-7	CASIGLSEQYF	TGTGCCAGCATCGGACTTTCCGAGCAGTACTTC
TRBV11-1	-	-	TRBJ1-2	CASSHPPGNYGYTF	TGTGCCAGCAGCCATCCTCCTGGGAACTATGGCTACACCTTC
TRBV5-1	TRBD1	-	TRBJ2-1	CASSLGDRRGEQFF	TGCGCCAGCAGCTTGGGGGACAGGAGAGGTGAGCAGTTCTTC
TRBV7-9	TRBD1	-	TRBJ1-1	CASNDRVFRTEAFF	TGTGCCAGCAACGACAGGGTGTTTCGCACTGAAGCTTTCTTT
TRBV15	-	-	TRBJ1-5	CATSGGNRNQPQHF	TGTGCCACTTCGGGGGGGAACCGCAATCAGCCCCAGCATTTT
TRBV6-4	TRBD1	-	TRBJ1-2	CASTLTAGQGYGYTF	TGTGCCAGCACTTTGACGGCCGGACAGGGCTATGGCTACACCTTC
TRBV25-1	-	-	TRBJ2-3	CASGTFDTQYF	TGTGCCAGCGGGACTTTTGATACGCAGTATTTT
TRBV30	-	-	TRBJ2-7	CAWSAGTGYEQYF	TGTGCCTGGAGTGCCGGTACTGGGTACGAGCAGTACTTC
TRBV29-1	TRBD1	once	TRBJ1-5	CSVAGGYNQPQHF	TGCAGCGTAGCAGGGGGCTACAATCAGCCCCAGCATTTT
TRBV2	TRBD2	-	TRBJ2-7	CASSDPGLVSEQYF	TGTGCCAGCAGTGACCCCGGACTAGTAAGCGAGCAGTACTTC
TRBV27	TRBD1	-	TRBJ1-3	CASSSDRAGNTIYF	TGTGCCAGCAGTTCGGACAGGGCTGGAAACACCATATATTTT
TRBV12-3/TRBV12-4	TRBD1	once	TRBJ2-1	CASIRDRGEQFF	TGTGCCAGCATCCGGGACAGGGGGGAGCAGTTCTTC
TRBV7-2	-	-	TRBJ1-2	CASSLERSYGYTF	TGTGCCAGCAGCTTAGAACGGTCCTATGGCTACACCTTC
TRBV2	-	-	TRBJ1-5	CASSEQNSNQPQHF	TGTGCCAGCAGTGAACAGAATAGCAATCAGCCCCAGCATTTT
TRBV6-5	-	-	TRBJ2-6	CASSPRTGANVLTF	TGTGCCAGCAGTCCCCGTACTGGGGCCAACGTCCTGACTTTC
TRBV28	-	-	TRBJ1-5	CASSFSERQRGNQPQHF	TGTGCCAGCAGTTTTAGCGAGAGACAGAGGGGCAATCAGCCCCAGCATTTT
TRBV18	TRBD1	-	TRBJ2-2	CASSLQNTGAGELFF	TGTGCCAGCTCACTACAAAATACAGGGGCCGGGGAGCTGTTTTTT
TRBV15	-	-	TRBJ2-1	CATSRDRAVRYNEQFF	TGTGCCACCAGCAGAGATCGGGCCGTTCGCTACAATGAGCAGTTCTTC